The next 27 T cell receptor beta chains were all read from a single sample in a study of cytomegalovirus exposure and HLA in healthy donors. Assay: immunoSEQ multiplex PCR; the TCRdb copy retains only in-frame clones and omits some. The sample has some 170,000 clones, roughly 89% seen once. The sequenced sample was PBMCs. The origin of the receptors is a woman aged 25-40 years in good health and CMV-seronegative.

The rearrangement links TRBV9 to TRBJ1-2; the D gene is possibly TRBD1 (6 bases). CDR3 length: 16 amino acids. Germline values: CDR1 SGDLS, CDR2 YYNGEE. V was pared by 0 bases and J by 5 bases, with 17 bases between. The CDR3 DNA sequence: TGTGCCAGCAGCGTAGGGTTTAGAGGGCAGGGGTATGGCTACACCTTC. This encodes CASSVGFRGQGYGYTF.

The chain combines TRBV5-1 with TRBJ2-7, with TRBD2 matching over 9 bases. The CDR3 length is 15 residues. With V trimmed by 4 bases and J by 0 bases, 5 bases remained unmatched. Germline CDR1 is SGHRS and CDR2 is YFSETQ. The CDR3 DNA reads TGCGCCAGCAGCGTAGCGGGGGACAACTCCTACGAGCAGTACTTC. Translating gives CASSVAGDNSYEQYF.

The chain couples TRBV19 to TRBJ2-1; 10 nucleotides align to TRBD2. V was pared by 3 bases and J by 7 bases, with 6 bases of the junction left unmatched. Germline V gene lookup returns CDR1 LNHDA and CDR2 SQIVND (reference sequence). This CDR3 has 15 residues. CDR3 DNA sequence: TGTGCCAGTAGTATTCTGCCTAGCGGGGGTAATGAGCAGTTCTTC. Its protein is CASSILPSGGNEQFF.

This chain links TRBV4-3 with TRBJ1-6; 7 nucleotides match TRBD1. Per the germline V gene, CDR1 is LGHNA and CDR2 is YSLEER. The V gene end was trimmed by 4 bases and the J gene end by 8 bases; junction bases not matched to a gene: 8. The CDR3 covers 15 residues. The CDR3 DNA reads TGCGCCAGCAGCCTGCAAGGGACAGTAGATTCACCCCTCCACTTT. This encodes CASSLQGTVDSPLHF.

The rearrangement joins TRBV30 to TRBJ2-2; D is possibly TRBD1 (6 bases). Per the germline V gene, CDR1 is GTSNPN and CDR2 is SVGIG (reference sequence). This CDR3 comprises 15 residues. V shed 2 bases and J shed 1 base, with 11 bases lying between them. DNA of the CDR3: TGTGCCTGGAGTCGACAGGACTTGAACACCGGGGAGCTGTTTTTT. It encodes CAWSRQDLNTGELFF.

This clone has a single count. The chain combines TRBV30 with TRBJ1-1, with 7 bases that match TRBD1. Trimming removed 5 bases from V and 3 bases from J; junction bases left unmatched: 6. Per germline, CDR1 GTSNPN and CDR2 SVGIG (reference sequence). The CDR3 is 13 amino acids. The CDR3: CAWEMGQHTEAFF. The CDR3 coding sequence is TGTGCCTGGGAGATGGGACAGCACACTGAAGCTTTCTTT.

This chain joins TRBV5-4 and TRBJ2-6; the D is unclear. Germline CDR1 reads SGHNT; CDR2 reads YYREEE (reference sequence). The CDR3 is 15 residues long. Trimming pared 0 bases from V and 1 base from J, leaving 5 bases between. The CDR3 is CASSLDPSGANVLTF. The CDR3, as DNA: TGTGCCAGCAGCTTGGATCCGTCTGGGGCCAACGTCCTGACTTTC.

The rearrangement uses TRBV19 and TRBJ2-7, with TRBD1 matching over 8 bases. The germline gives CDR1 LNHDA, CDR2 SQIVND (reference sequence). This CDR3 contains 15 residues. The trim removed 4 bases at V and 2 bases at J, leaving 7 bases unmatched. This CDR3 is CASSTSTGETYEQYF. The DNA for the CDR3 is TGTGCCAGTAGTACATCGACAGGGGAAACCTACGAGCAGTACTTC.

This chain uses TRBV4-1 with TRBJ2-3; 7 bases are a match to TRBD2. Germline CDR1 and CDR2: MGHRA and YSYEKL. The V gene end was trimmed by 2 bases and the J gene end by 3 bases; junction bases not matched to a gene: 11. The CDR3 loop spans 17 amino acids. DNA for the CDR3: TGCGCCAGCAGCCAAATTCCGGGACTAAAAGGGACAGATACGCAGTATTTT. It translates to CASSQIPGLKGTDTQYF.

J is TRBJ2-1 and V is TRBV7-8; tentative D call: TRBD1 (6 bases). The CDR3 spans 15 residues. Between the trimmed V and J ends, which lost 3 bases and 4 bases, there was a span of 13 bases. Germline V lookup: CDR1 SGHVS, CDR2 FQNEAQ. The CDR3 loop reads CASSFDSTGYNEQFF. The CDR3 DNA follows: TGTGCCAGCAGCTTCGATAGTACAGGGTACAATGAGCAGTTCTTC.

V gene TRBV5-1 combines with J gene TRBJ1-4, with 7 bases identical to TRBD1. Germline V CDR1 and CDR2: SGHRS, YFSETQ. Trimming at V came to 4 bases and at J to 13 bases, leaving 16 bases not matched to a gene. The CDR3 totals 15 residues. The DNA of the CDR3 is TGCGCCAGCAGCCTCGGGACAGACATAATGAAAATACTGTTTTTT. Residues: CASSLGTDIMKILFF.

CDR3 coding DNA: TGTGCCAGCAGCCTCGGGACAGGAGCGAGGGGCTACACCTTC. Its protein product is CASSLGTGARGYTF. The V call is TRBV7-9, the J call TRBJ1-2, with TRBD1 identical over 8 bases. The germline gives CDR1 SEHNR, CDR2 FQNEAQ (reference sequence). The junction had 10 bases not matched to a gene; V was cut back by 5 bases and J by 8 bases. The CDR3 has 14 amino acids. Filled out from reference TRBV7-9 and TRBJ1-2, the complete variable domain reads DTGVSQNPRHKITKRGQNVTFRCDPISEHNRLYWYRQTLGQGPEFLTYFQNEAQLEKSRLLSDRFSAERPKGSFSTLEIQRTEQGDSAMYLCASSLGTGARGYTFGSGTRLTVV.

The chain uses TRBV6-5 and TRBJ2-1; 8 nucleotides agree with TRBD2. With V trimmed by 7 bases and J by 8 bases, 13 bases remained unmatched. The CDR3 loop spans 15 amino acids. Germline V CDR1 and CDR2: MNHEY, SVGAGI. As DNA, the CDR3 is TGTGCCAGCACCGACGTTCGGGGGGGGCGGGATGAGCAGTTCTTC. This encodes CASTDVRGGRDEQFF.

This clone showed up just once. The gene calls are TRBV25-1 and TRBJ1-1, with TRBD1 matching over 7 bases. V gave up 4 bases and J gave up 1 base; unmatched junction bases: 9. This CDR3 spans 16 amino acids. The germline V gene has CDR1 MGHDK and CDR2 SYGVNS. The CDR3 reads CASSALMDRRNTEAFF. The CDR3 nucleotides read TGTGCCAGCAGTGCGCTTATGGACAGGAGGAACACTGAAGCTTTCTTT.

The chain recombines TRBV30 with TRBJ1-6; TRBD1 aligns across 7 bases. This CDR3 is 15 amino acids long. V dropped 2 bases and J dropped 5; count of bases not matched to a gene: 6. CDR1 is GTSNPN, CDR2 SVGIG, per germline (reference sequence). CDR3 protein: CAWSPWDRDNSPLHF. CDR3 bases: TGTGCCTGGAGTCCTTGGGACAGAGATAATTCACCCCTCCACTTT.

V gene TRBV7-8 combines with J gene TRBJ2-5, with D perhaps TRBD1 (5 bases). This CDR3 has 18 amino acids. V dropped 2 bases and J dropped 5 bases, with 24 bases sitting between them. Germline V lookup: CDR1 SGHVS, CDR2 FQNEAQ. The CDR3, as DNA: TGTGCCAGCAGCTTATCTACGGACGGAGTGACAGATAGGGAGACCCAGTACTTC. This gives the protein CASSLSTDGVTDRETQYF.

The V gene is TRBV7-9, the J gene TRBJ1-2, with TRBD1 identical over 8 bases. This CDR3 is built from 19 residues. The J segment lost 4 bases and the V segment lost 7 bases, leaving 23 bases of the junction unmatched. Germline V lookup: CDR1 SEHNR, CDR2 FQNEAQ (reference sequence). The CDR3 loop reads CASTSLRDRPDVGPYGYTF. The CDR3 coding sequence is TGTGCCAGCACCTCCCTCCGGGACAGGCCGGACGTGGGTCCCTATGGCTACACCTTC. Looking up the rest from reference TRBV7-9 and TRBJ1-2 gives the full variable domain: DTGVSQNPRHKITKRGQNVTFRCDPISEHNRLYWYRQTLGQGPEFLTYFQNEAQLEKSRLLSDRFSAERPKGSFSTLEIQRTEQGDSAMYLCASTSLRDRPDVGPYGYTFGSGTRLTVV.

The chain links TRBV2 to TRBJ2-7; TRBD1 matches 8 bases. The CDR3 has 13 residues. V was pared by 7 bases and J by 3 bases, with 5 bases of the junction left unmatched. Germline-derived CDR1 and CDR2 are SNHLY and FYNNEI. The CDR3 sequence is CASIRTGSYEQYF. As DNA, the CDR3 is TGTGCCAGCATCCGGACAGGGAGCTACGAGCAGTACTTC.

The CDR3 loop reads CASSLARRGYTF. CDR3 in DNA: TGTGCCAGCAGCTTAGCCCGTCGGGGCTACACCTTC. The rearrangement uses TRBV5-4 and TRBJ1-2; D remains ambiguous. Germline V gives CDR1 SGHNT, CDR2 YYREEE (reference sequence). With 2 bases removed from V and 8 bases from J, the gap between germline ends came to 10 bases. The CDR3 runs to 12 residues. The full variable domain, completed using reference TRBV5-4 and TRBJ1-2, is ETGVTQSPTHLIKTRGQQVTLRCSSQSGHNTVSWYQQALGQGPQFIFQYYREEENGRGNFPPRFSGLQFPNYSSELNVNALELDDSALYLCASSLARRGYTFGSGTRLTVV.

This rearrangement joins TRBV5-8 to TRBJ2-7; 10 nucleotides align to TRBD1. The germline CDR1 and CDR2 sequences are SGHTS and YDEGEE. The V gene end was trimmed by 3 bases and the J gene end by 4 bases; junction bases not matched to a gene: 10. This CDR3 region has 16 residues. CDR3 residues: CASSSLTGGSRYEQYF. The CDR3 coding sequence is TGTGCCAGCAGCTCGTTGACAGGGGGCTCTCGATACGAGCAGTACTTC.

J is TRBJ1-4 and V is TRBV18; no clear D gene. Germline lookup yields CDR1 KGHSH and CDR2 LQKENI. The CDR3 has 14 residues. Deletions cut 2 bases from V and 5 bases from J, with 9 bases between. For the CDR3, the DNA is TGTGCCAGCTCACCAAGTCAGAAGAATGAAAAACTGTTTTTT. It is translated as CASSPSQKNEKLFF.

This chain links TRBV5-1 with TRBJ2-7; 8 bases are shared with TRBD1. CDR3 length equals 16 residues. V was clipped by 0 bases and J by 3 bases; unmatched bases: 8. Germline loops: CDR1 SGHRS, CDR2 YFSETQ. DNA of the CDR3: TGCGCCAGCAGCTTGGAGCCCGGGACAGGAAACTACGAGCAGTACTTC. Translation: CASSLEPGTGNYEQYF. The complete variable domain, with remaining parts taken from reference TRBV5-1 and TRBJ2-7, reads KAGVTQTPRYLIKTRGQQVTLSCSPISGHRSVSWYQQTPGQGLQFLFEYFSETQRNKGNFPGRFSGRQFSNSRSEMNVSTLELGDSALYLCASSLEPGTGNYEQYFGPGTRLTVT.

The chain links TRBV10-3 to TRBJ2-5, with 8 bases that match TRBD2. V shed 6 bases, J shed 4 bases, and the junction held 4 bases outside the gene matches. This CDR3 contains 13 residues. Germline loops: CDR1 ENHRY, CDR2 SYGVKD. CDR3 amino acids: CAISNSGVETQYF. CDR3 DNA sequence: TGTGCCATCAGCAATAGCGGGGTAGAGACCCAGTACTTC.

This clone has just a few counts. The chain employs TRBV6-1 and TRBJ1-5; 8 bases align to TRBD1. Trimming removed 3 bases from V and 6 bases from J; junction bases left unmatched: 7. CDR1 is MNHNS and CDR2 is SASEGT in the germline V gene. CDR3 size: 15 residues. The CDR3 nucleotides are TGTGCCAGCAGTGAGGGTCCAGGGGGCTTTCAGCCCCAGCATTTT. Translation gives CASSEGPGGFQPQHF.

To note about this clone: Other DNA sequences within the sample encode an identical CDR3. This rearrangement joins TRBV7-9 to TRBJ2-7; D may be TRBD1 (5 bases). V gave up 9 bases and J gave up 0 bases, with 9 bases separating them. CDR1 is SEHNR and CDR2 is FQNEAQ in the germline V gene (reference sequence). The CDR3 sequence is 12 residues long. Here the CDR3 reads CASSQGSYEQYF. CDR3 nucleotides: TGTGCCAGTTCGCAGGGCTCCTACGAGCAGTACTTC.

The gene calls are TRBV28 and TRBJ2-5; D not resolved. The V end was cut by 3 bases, the J end by 1 base, with 12 bases between. Germline V gene data show CDR1 as MDHEN and CDR2 as SYDVKM. This CDR3 contains 15 residues. The DNA for the CDR3 is TGTGCCAGCAGTTTCCGAGTAAACCTCCAAGAGACCCAGTACTTC. The encoded protein is CASSFRVNLQETQYF.

The chain is built from TRBV4-1 and TRBJ2-4; 8 bases are shared with TRBD1. The CDR3 totals 13 residues. Germline V gives CDR1 MGHRA, CDR2 YSYEKL. The junction had 3 bases not matched to a gene; V was cut back by 5 bases and J by 6 bases. CDR3 bases: TGCGCCAGCAGCAAAGGGACAGGAAACATTCAGTACTTC. Amino acids: CASSKGTGNIQYF.